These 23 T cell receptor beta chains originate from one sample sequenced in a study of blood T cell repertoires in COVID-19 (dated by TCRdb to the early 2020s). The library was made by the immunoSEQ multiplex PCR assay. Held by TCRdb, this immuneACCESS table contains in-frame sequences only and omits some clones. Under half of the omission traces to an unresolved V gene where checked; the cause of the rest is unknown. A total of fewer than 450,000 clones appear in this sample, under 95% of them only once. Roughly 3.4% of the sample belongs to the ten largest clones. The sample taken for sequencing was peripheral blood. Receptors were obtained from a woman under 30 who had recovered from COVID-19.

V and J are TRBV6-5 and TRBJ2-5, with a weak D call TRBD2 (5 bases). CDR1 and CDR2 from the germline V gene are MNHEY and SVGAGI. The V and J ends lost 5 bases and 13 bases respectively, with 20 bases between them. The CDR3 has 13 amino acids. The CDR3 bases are TGTGCCAGCAGTATGATAGCCTGGGAGATTCGGTACTTC. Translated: CASSMIAWEIRYF.

CDR3 loop: CASSLGGQGSYEQYV. CDR3 coding DNA: TGTGCCAGCAGCTTGGGAGGGCAAGGCTCCTACGAGCAGTACGTC. The chain uses TRBV5-4 and TRBJ2-7; D is possibly TRBD2 (5 bases). CDR3 length: 15 amino acids. Germline lookup yields CDR1 SGHNT and CDR2 YYREEE (reference sequence). The V gene lost 0 bases and the J gene lost 0 bases, with 10 bases spanning the gap.

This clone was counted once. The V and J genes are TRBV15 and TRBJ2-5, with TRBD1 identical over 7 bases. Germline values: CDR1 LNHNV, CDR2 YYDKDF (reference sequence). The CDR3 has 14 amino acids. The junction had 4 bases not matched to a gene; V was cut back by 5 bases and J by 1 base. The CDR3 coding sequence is TGTGCCACCAGCGGGAGACAGGGCCAAGAGACCCAGTACTTC. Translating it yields CATSGRQGQETQYF. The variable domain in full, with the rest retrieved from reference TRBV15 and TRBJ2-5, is DAMVIQNPRYQVTQFGKPVTLSCSQTLNHNVMYWYQQKSSQAPKLLFHYYDKDFNNEADTPDNFQSRRPNTSFCFLDIRSPGLGDTAMYLCATSGRQGQETQYFGPGTRLLVL.

The CDR3 protein is CASSQDVGLAGVETQYF. In DNA form, the CDR3 reads TGCGCCAGCAGCCAAGATGTGGGACTAGCGGGAGTCGAGACGCAGTATTTT. The rearrangement uses TRBV4-3 and TRBJ2-3, with 14 bases fitting TRBD2. CDR1 is LGHNA, CDR2 YSLEER, per germline. V dropped 0 bases and J dropped 9; count of bases not matched to a gene: 8. CDR3 length: 17 amino acids.

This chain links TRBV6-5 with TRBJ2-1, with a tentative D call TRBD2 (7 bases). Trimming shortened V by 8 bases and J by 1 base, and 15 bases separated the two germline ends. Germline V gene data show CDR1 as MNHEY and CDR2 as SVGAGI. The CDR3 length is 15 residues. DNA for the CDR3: TGTGCCAGCGGTCGGGGAGGGGGATCCTACAATGAGCAGTTCTTC. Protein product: CASGRGGGSYNEQFF.

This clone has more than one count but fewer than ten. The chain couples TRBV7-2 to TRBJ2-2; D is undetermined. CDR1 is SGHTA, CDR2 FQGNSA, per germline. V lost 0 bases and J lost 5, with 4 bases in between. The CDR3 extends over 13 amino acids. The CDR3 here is CASSLAETGELFF. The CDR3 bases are TGTGCCAGCAGCTTAGCGGAGACCGGGGAGCTGTTTTTT.

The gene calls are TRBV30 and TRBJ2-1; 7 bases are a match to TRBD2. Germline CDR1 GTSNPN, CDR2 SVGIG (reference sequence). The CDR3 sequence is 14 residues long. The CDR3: CAFGVLAEYNEQFF. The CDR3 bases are TGTGCTTTTGGAGTCCTAGCGGAGTACAATGAGCAGTTCTTC. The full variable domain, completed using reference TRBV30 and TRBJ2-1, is SQTIHQWPATLVQPVGSPLSLECTVEGTSNPNLYWYRQAAGRGLQLLFYSVGIGQISSEVPQNLSASRPQDRQFILSSKKLLLSDSGFYLCAFGVLAEYNEQFFGPGTRLTVL.

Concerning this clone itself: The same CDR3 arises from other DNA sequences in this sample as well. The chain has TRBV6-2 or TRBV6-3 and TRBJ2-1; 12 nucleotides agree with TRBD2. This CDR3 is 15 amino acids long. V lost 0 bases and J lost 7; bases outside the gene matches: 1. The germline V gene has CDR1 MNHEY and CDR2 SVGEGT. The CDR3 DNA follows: TGTGCCAGCAGTTACTCGACTAGCGGGAGTAATGAGCAGTTCTTC. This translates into CASSYSTSGSNEQFF.

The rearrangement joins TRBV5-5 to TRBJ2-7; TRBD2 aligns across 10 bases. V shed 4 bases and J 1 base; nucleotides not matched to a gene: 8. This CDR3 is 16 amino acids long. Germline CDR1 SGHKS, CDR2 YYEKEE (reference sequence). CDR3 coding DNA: TGTGCCAGCAGCAGGGATTGGACTAGCGGATCCTACGAGCAGTACGTC. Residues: CASSRDWTSGSYEQYV.

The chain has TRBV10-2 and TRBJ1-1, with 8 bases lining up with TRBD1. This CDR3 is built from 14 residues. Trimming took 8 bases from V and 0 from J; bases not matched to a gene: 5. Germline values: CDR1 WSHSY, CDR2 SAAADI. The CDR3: CASSRTGMNTEAFF. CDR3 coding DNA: TGCGCCAGCTCTCGGACAGGGATGAACACTGAAGCTTTCTTT.

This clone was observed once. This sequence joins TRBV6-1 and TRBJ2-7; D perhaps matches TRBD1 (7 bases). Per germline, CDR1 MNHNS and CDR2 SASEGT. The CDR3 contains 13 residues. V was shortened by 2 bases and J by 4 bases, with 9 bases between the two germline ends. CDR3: CASSEQGGYEQYV. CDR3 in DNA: TGTGCCAGCAGTGAACAGGGGGGATACGAGCAGTACGTC.

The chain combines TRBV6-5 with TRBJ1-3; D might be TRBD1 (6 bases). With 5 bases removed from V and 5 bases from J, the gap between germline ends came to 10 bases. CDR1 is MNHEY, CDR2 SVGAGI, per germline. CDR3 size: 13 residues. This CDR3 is CASSPDSRNTIYF. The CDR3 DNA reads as TGTGCCAGCAGTCCGGACAGTAGAAACACCATATATTTT.

The CDR3, as DNA: TGTGCCAGCAGTGAAAGGAGGCGGGTGGGAAATGAGCAGTTCTTC. Protein product: CASSERRRVGNEQFF. The rearrangement joins TRBV2 to TRBJ2-1, with TRBD2 as a possible D gene (5 bases). Germline assignment: CDR1 SNHLY and CDR2 FYNNEI. Trimming removed 2 bases from V and 7 bases from J, with 15 bases in between. The CDR3 is made up of 15 amino acids.

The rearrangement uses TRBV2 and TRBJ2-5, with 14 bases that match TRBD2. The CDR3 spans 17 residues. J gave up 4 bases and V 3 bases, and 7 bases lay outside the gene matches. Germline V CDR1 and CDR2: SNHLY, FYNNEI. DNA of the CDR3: TGTGCCAGCAGTGATGGACTAGCGGGAGGCCCGGGAGAGACCCAGTACTTC. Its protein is CASSDGLAGGPGETQYF.

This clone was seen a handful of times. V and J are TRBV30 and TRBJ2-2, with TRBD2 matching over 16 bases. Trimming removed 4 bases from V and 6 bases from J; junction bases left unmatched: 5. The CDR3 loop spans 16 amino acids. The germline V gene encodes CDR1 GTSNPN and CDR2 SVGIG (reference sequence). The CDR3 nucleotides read TGTGCCTGGAAGGGACTAGCGGGAGGGGATGCCGGGGAGCTGTTTTTT. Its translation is CAWKGLAGGDAGELFF.

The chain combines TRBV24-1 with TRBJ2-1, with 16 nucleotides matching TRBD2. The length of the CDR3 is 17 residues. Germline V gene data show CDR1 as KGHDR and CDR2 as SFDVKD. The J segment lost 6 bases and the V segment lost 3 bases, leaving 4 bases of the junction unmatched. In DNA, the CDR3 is TGTGCCACCAGTGATGGGACTAGCGGGAGGGCGGGCAATGAGCAGTTCTTC. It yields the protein CATSDGTSGRAGNEQFF.

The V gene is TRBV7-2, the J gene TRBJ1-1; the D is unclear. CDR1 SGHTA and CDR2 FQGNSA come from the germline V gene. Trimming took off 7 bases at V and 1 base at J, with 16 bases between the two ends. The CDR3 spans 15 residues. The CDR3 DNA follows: TGTGCCAGCACCCCAGATGCTGGTGCGAACACTGAAGCTTTCTTT. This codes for CASTPDAGANTEAFF.

The chain's CDR3 is CASSQDILDRGVNEKLFF. Written as DNA, the CDR3 is TGCGCCAGCAGCCAAGACATCCTGGACAGGGGAGTAAATGAAAAACTGTTTTTT. The chain links TRBV4-1 to TRBJ1-4; 9 bases fit TRBD1. The germline V gene has CDR1 MGHRA and CDR2 YSYEKL. CDR3 length: 18 residues. V lost 0 bases to trimming and J lost 5 bases; unmatched junction nucleotides: 10.

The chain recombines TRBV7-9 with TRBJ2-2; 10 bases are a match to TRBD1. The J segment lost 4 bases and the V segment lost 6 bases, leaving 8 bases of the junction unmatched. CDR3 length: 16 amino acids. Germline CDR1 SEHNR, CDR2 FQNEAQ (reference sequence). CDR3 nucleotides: TGTGCCAGCAGGCCCGGGACAGGGGTTATCACCGGGGAGCTGTTTTTT. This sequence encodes CASRPGTGVITGELFF.

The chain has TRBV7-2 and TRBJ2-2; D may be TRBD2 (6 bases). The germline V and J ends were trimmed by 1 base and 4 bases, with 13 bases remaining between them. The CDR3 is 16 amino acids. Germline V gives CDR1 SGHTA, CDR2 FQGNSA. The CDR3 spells CASSLGRLVGTGELFF. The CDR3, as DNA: TGTGCCAGCAGCTTAGGCAGACTAGTGGGCACCGGGGAGCTGTTTTTT. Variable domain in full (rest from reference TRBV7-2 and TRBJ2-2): GAGVSQSPSNKVTEKGKDVELRCDPISGHTALYWYRQSLGQGLEFLIYFQGNSAPDKSGLPSDRFSAERTGGSVSTLTIQRTQQEDSAVYLCASSLGRLVGTGELFFGEGSRLTVL.

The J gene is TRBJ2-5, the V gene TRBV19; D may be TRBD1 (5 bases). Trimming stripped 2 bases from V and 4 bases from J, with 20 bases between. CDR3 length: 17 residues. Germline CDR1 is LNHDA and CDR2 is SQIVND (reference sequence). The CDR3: CASSIRNLVGRVETQYF. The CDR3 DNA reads TGTGCCAGTAGTATACGGAATTTGGTGGGGCGTGTAGAGACCCAGTACTTC. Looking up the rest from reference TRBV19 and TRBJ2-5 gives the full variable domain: DGGITQSPKYLFRKEGQNVTLSCEQNLNHDAMYWYRQDPGQGLRLIYYSQIVNDFQKGDIAEGYSVSREKKESFPLTVTSAQKNPTAFYLCASSIRNLVGRVETQYFGPGTRLLVL.

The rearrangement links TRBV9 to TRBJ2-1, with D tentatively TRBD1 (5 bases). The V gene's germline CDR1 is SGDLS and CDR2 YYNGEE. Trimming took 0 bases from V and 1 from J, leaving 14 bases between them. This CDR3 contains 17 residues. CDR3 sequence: CASSVEWGEGSYNEQFF. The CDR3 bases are TGTGCCAGCAGCGTAGAGTGGGGCGAAGGTTCCTACAATGAGCAGTTCTTC.

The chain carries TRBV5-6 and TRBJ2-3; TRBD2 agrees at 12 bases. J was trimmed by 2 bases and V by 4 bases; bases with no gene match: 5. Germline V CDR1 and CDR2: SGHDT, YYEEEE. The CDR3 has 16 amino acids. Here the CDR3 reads CASSLRLAGVTDTQYF. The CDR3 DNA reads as TGTGCCAGCAGCCTGCGACTAGCGGGGGTCACAGATACGCAGTATTTT.